This T cell receptor (beta chain) came from a study of regulatory T cells in long-lasting Graves disease. Indicated time point: newly diagnosed GD, antithyroid drugs for less than 3 months. After RNA was extracted from PBMCs, the TCR library was made from it. This clonotype was observed at least ten times. According to the study, TCR beta libraries were built with iRepertoire HTBI primers and CDR3-region Arm-PCR. MiXCR was run by TCRdb on the multiplex PCR reads, yielding one entry per CDR3 protein. The sample has 410,000 or so distinct CDR3 sequences, under 15% seen once. V dropped 3 bases and J dropped 4 bases, with 10 bases sitting between them. This CDR3 has 13 amino acids. Germline V CDR1 and CDR2: MDHEN, SYDVKM. These data were likewise used in another study, on T cells in Graves' hyperthyroidism and ophthalmopathy. That paper adds: It was considered stable Graves' hyperthyroidism when ophthalmopathy did not progress within 18 months.

This receptor was taken from a woman younger than 45 with Graves disease. This chain uses TRBV28 with TRBJ2-7; the D is unclear. This material consisted of peripheral blood mononuclear cells (PBMCs), taken at new diagnosis, from a patient treated with antithyroid drugs. CDR3 sequence: CASSFGGRYEQYF. Written as DNA, the CDR3 is TGTGCCAGCAGTTTCGGTGGCCGATACGAGCAGTACTTC.